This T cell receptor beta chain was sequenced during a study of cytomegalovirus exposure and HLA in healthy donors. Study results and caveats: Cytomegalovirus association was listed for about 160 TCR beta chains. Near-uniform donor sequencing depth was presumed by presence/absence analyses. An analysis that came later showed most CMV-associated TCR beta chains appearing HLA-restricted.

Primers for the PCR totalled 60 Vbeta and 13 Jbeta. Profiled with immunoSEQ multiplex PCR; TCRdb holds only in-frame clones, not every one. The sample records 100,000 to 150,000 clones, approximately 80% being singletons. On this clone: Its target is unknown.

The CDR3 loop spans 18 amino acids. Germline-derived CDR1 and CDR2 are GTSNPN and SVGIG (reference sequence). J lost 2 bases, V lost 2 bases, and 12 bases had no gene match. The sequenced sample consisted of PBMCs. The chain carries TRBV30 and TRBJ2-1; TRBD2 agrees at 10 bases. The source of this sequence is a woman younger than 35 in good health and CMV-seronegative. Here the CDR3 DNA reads TGTGCCTGGAGTCTCAGGCTAGCGGGGGTCAACGCCTACAATGAGCAGTTCTTC. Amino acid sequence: CAWSLRLAGVNAYNEQFF.